This T cell receptor beta chain comes out of a study of molecular identifiers for immune sequencing clone quantification. TCRdb re-derived calls from the PCR reads in MiXCR, one entry per CDR3 protein. Of approximately 670,000 distinct CDR3 sequences listed, 20% are singletons. This clonotype was picked up a small number of times. Germline V gene sequence: CDR1 SNHLY, CDR2 FYNNEI. V lost 4 bases and J lost 7; bases outside the gene matches: 10. The CDR3 runs to 16 residues. The specimen sequenced was naive CD8+ T cells from blood, with Jurkat cell RNA spiked in. As to subset: FACS-sorted CD8+CD4-CCR7+CD45RA+ naive T cells. The TCR was taken from a human donor in good health. Some libraries in this study had Jurkat cell RNA spiked in. The rearrangement uses TRBV2 and TRBJ2-1; 10 bases line up with TRBD2. The CDR3 loop reads CASSVLAGEVRNEQFF. CDR3 DNA sequence: TGTGCCAGCAGTGTTCTAGCGGGGGAGGTTAGAAATGAGCAGTTCTTC.